This is a list of T cell receptor beta chains from one sample in a study of blood T cell repertoires in COVID-19. Produced via immunoSEQ multiplex PCR; TCRdb's table is partial and in-frame only. The repertoire holds about 55,000 clones, with 80% to 85% as singletons. The sample taken for sequencing was peripheral blood. These receptors came from a woman aged 55-75 years with acute or convalescent COVID-19. Both conserved end residues are part of each CDR3. Each record gives: V gene, clone size, J gene, D gene, CDR3 DNA, CDR3 protein. A D gene is named only where the DNA matches it firmly. The listing skips clone size in some rows; elsewhere it reads once, few, many or a size class.

V: TRBV28
size: few
J: TRBJ1-5
D: -
DNA: TGTGCCAGCAGTTCGGTGACAAGTCAGCCCCAGCATTTT
CDR3: CASSSVTSQPQHF

V: TRBV6-6
size: -
J: TRBJ1-1
D: TRBD1
DNA: TGTGCCAGCAGTTACATACCAGGGGGCGACACTGAAGCTTTCTTT
CDR3: CASSYIPGGDTEAFF

V: TRBV6-5
size: -
J: TRBJ1-1
D: -
DNA: TGTGCCAGCAGTTACACCCCTTTTAGCGACACTGAAGCTTTCTTT
CDR3: CASSYTPFSDTEAFF

V: TRBV30
size: -
J: TRBJ2-3
D: TRBD2
DNA: TGTGCCGTAGCGGGGGGGCTCTTGGATACGCAGTATTTT
CDR3: CAVAGGLLDTQYF

V: TRBV6-6
size: -
J: TRBJ2-2
D: TRBD1
DNA: TGTGCCACCATGCCAGGGGGCGCGTACACCGGGGAGCTGTTTTTT
CDR3: CATMPGGAYTGELFF

V: TRBV5-1
size: -
J: TRBJ1-3
D: -
DNA: TGCGCCAGCAGCTTGAGGCAGGGCTCTGGAAACACCATATATTTT
CDR3: CASSLRQGSGNTIYF

V: TRBV3-1/TRBV3-2
size: -
J: TRBJ2-1
D: TRBD1
DNA: TGTGCCAGCAGCCTCATAGACAGGGGCGATAGGTTCTTC
CDR3: CASSLIDRGDRFF

V: TRBV24-1
size: -
J: TRBJ1-1
D: -
DNA: TGTGCCACCAGTGACTGGGGGGGTCGGAACACTGAAGCTTTCTTT
CDR3: CATSDWGGRNTEAFF

V: TRBV19
size: -
J: TRBJ1-2
D: TRBD1
DNA: TGTGCCAGTAAAGACAGGGGGGGAGCTAACTATGGCTACACCTTC
CDR3: CASKDRGGANYGYTF

V: TRBV10-3
size: -
J: TRBJ2-3
D: TRBD2
DNA: TGTGCCATCAGTGCCGGACTAGCAGGAACAGATACGCAGTATTTT
CDR3: CAISAGLAGTDTQYF

V: TRBV7-2
size: -
J: TRBJ1-2
D: -
DNA: TGTGCCAGCAGCCAAAGGGGGGGGGCGCACTATGGCTACACCTTC
CDR3: CASSQRGGAHYGYTF

V: TRBV15
size: few
J: TRBJ1-5
D: -
DNA: TGTGCCACCAGCCCACAATGGGGCAGAAGAAATCAGCCCCAGCATTTT
CDR3: CATSPQWGRRNQPQHF

V: TRBV6-5
size: -
J: TRBJ2-2
D: -
DNA: TGTGCCAGCAGTTACTCGCCTATTAGGGAGTCCGGGGAGCTGTTTTTT
CDR3: CASSYSPIRESGELFF

V: TRBV5-6
size: once
J: TRBJ1-5
D: TRBD1
DNA: TGTGCCAGCAGCCGGGGACAGTTCTCCAATCAGCCCCAGCATTTT
CDR3: CASSRGQFSNQPQHF

V: TRBV7-8
size: -
J: TRBJ2-4
D: TRBD2
DNA: TGTGCCAGCAGCCAGTGGCAGGGGACTAGCGGGAGGGCGGGAAACATTCAGTACTTC
CDR3: CASSQWQGTSGRAGNIQYF

V: TRBV9
size: -
J: TRBJ1-4
D: -
DNA: TGTGCCAGCGGGGAGGGAGCAACTAATGAAAAACTGTTTTTT
CDR3: CASGEGATNEKLFF

V: TRBV9
size: medium-sized
J: TRBJ2-1
D: TRBD1
DNA: TGTGCCAGCAGCACCCGGGACAGGGATTACAATGAGCAGTTCTTC
CDR3: CASSTRDRDYNEQFF

V: TRBV5-6
size: -
J: TRBJ1-5
D: -
DNA: TGTGCCAGCAGCTCCCCAGGTGTAGATCAGCCCCAGCATTTT
CDR3: CASSSPGVDQPQHF

V: TRBV3-1/TRBV3-2
size: -
J: TRBJ1-2
D: -
DNA: TGTGCCAGCAGCCACCGGACTTCTAACTATGGCTACACCTTC
CDR3: CASSHRTSNYGYTF

V: TRBV20-1
size: once
J: TRBJ1-6
D: TRBD1
DNA: TGCAGTGCTAGTCTTTTACAGGGGAATTCACCCCTCCACTTT
CDR3: CSASLLQGNSPLHF